This T cell receptor beta chain was captured in a study of cytomegalovirus exposure and HLA in healthy donors. Study-wide points: Several of the most significant clusters were apparently associated with common viral pathogens in a later analysis.

PCR used 60 Vbeta primers and 13 Jbeta primers. Generated by immunoSEQ multiplex PCR, the TCRdb table keeps only in-frame clones and is missing some. The repertoire table contains just over 80,000 clones. The CDR3 is 16 amino acids. Germline values: CDR1 SGDLS, CDR2 YYNGEE. The V segment lost 2 bases and the J segment 2 bases; nucleotides outside the gene matches: 4. In regard to this clone: Antigen: not known.

The V call is TRBV9, the J call TRBJ1-1, with 12 bases matching TRBD1. Material for sequencing was PBMCs. This clonotype originated in a woman aged 25 to 39 in good health and CMV-seronegative. The DNA of the CDR3 is TGTGCCAGCAGCGTGGGGGACAGGGGGCTAAACACTGAAGCTTTCTTT. As protein: CASSVGDRGLNTEAFF.